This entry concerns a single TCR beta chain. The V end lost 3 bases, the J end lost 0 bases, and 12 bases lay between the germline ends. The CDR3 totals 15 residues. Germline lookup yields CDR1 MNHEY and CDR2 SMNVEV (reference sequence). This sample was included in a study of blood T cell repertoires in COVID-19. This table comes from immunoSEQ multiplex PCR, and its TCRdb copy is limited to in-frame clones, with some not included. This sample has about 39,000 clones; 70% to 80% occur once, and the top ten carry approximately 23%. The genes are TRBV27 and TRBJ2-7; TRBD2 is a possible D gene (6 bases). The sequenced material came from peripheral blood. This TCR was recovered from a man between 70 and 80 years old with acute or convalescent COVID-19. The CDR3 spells CASSFQTGLSYEQYF. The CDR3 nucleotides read TGTGCCAGCAGTTTCCAGACGGGACTCTCCTACGAGCAGTACTTC.